This T cell receptor (beta chain) was captured by sequencing in a study of cytomegalovirus exposure and HLA in healthy donors. Points from the study as a whole: One variant, a missense change in DCLRE1C, was linked in a later analysis to TCR beta V- and J-gene trimming. A prior analysis recorded that most TCR beta V segments were productive about 90% or about 30% of the time. The likely origin of a cluster of highly shared sequence variants was a sequencing artifact.

In the case of this clone: Its antigen is not identified.

V was pared by 7 bases and J by 5 bases, with 6 bases of the junction left unmatched. The CDR3 runs 15 residues. Germline CDR1 and CDR2: SNHLY and FYNNEI. The study ran its PCR with 60 Vbeta and 13 Jbeta primers. The assay was immunoSEQ multiplex PCR, and TCRdb's table has in-frame clones only and misses some. The sample has about 190,000 clones, approximately 88% seen once. The sample taken for sequencing was PBMCs. V is TRBV2 and J is TRBJ2-3, with 13 positions matching TRBD2. The receptor was derived from a boy under 10 years old in good health and CMV-seronegative. CDR3 region: CASKATSGRGDTQYF. The CDR3 DNA reads TGTGCCAGCAAAGCAACTAGCGGGAGGGGAGATACGCAGTATTTT.